This entry lists 7 T cell receptor beta chains sequenced from one sample in a study of cytomegalovirus exposure and HLA in healthy donors. The PCR was carried out with 60 Vbeta primers and 13 Jbeta primers. Method: immunoSEQ multiplex PCR; TCRdb's copy keeps in-frame clones and lacks some. Altogether roughly 140,000 clones are present, more than 75% being singletons, with the ten largest covering approximately 2.5%. Sequenced: PBMCs. The source of these receptors is a woman between 18 and 29 years old in good health and CMV-seronegative.

In its sample, this clone was seen once. The chain carries TRBV27 and TRBJ1-6; D is unresolved. This CDR3 contains 17 residues. The V gene lost 2 bases and the J gene lost 6 bases, with 17 bases spanning the gap. Germline CDR1 is MNHEY and CDR2 is SMNVEV (reference sequence). CDR3 loop: CASSLIGARSFNSPLHF. The CDR3 nucleotides are TGTGCCAGCAGTTTAATCGGAGCGCGGAGCTTTAATTCACCCCTCCACTTT.

The V and J genes are TRBV2 and TRBJ1-5; 7 bases align to TRBD1. The ends lost 5 bases at V and 0 bases at J; junction bases unmatched: 16. CDR1 is SNHLY, CDR2 FYNNEI, per germline. The length of the CDR3 is 19 residues. CDR3 residues: CASSPVPGQTKYSNQPQHF. The CDR3 region has the DNA TGTGCCAGCAGTCCAGTCCCGGGACAGACGAAATATAGCAATCAGCCCCAGCATTTT. Variable domain in full (rest from reference TRBV2 and TRBJ1-5): EPEVTQTPSHQVTQMGQEVILRCVPISNHLYFYWYRQILGQKVEFLVSFYNNEISEKSEIFDDQFSVERPDGSNFTLKIRSTKLEDSAMYFCASSPVPGQTKYSNQPQHFGDGTRLSIL.

The rearrangement uses TRBV15 and TRBJ2-5; possible D gene TRBD1, 6 bases. Germline assignment: CDR1 LNHNV and CDR2 YYDKDF (reference sequence). The CDR3 length is 13 residues. V was trimmed by 4 bases and J by 5 bases, leaving 11 bases between them. CDR3 protein: CATSTGVRETQYF. The CDR3, as DNA: TGTGCCACCAGCACAGGGGTTCGGGAGACCCAGTACTTC.

This chain links TRBV5-1 with TRBJ1-2; weak D call: TRBD1 (6 bases). Germline loops: CDR1 SGHRS, CDR2 YFSETQ. The CDR3 is 14 residues long. V was pared by 2 bases and J by 4 bases, with 12 bases between. The CDR3 reads CASSFSGAVYGYTF. DNA for the CDR3: TGCGCCAGCAGCTTTTCAGGGGCTGTCTATGGCTACACCTTC.

CDR3 region: CASTLDSYAYEQYF. The CDR3 nucleotides read TGTGCCAGCACTCTAGACTCGTATGCCTACGAGCAGTACTTC. The chain joins TRBV6-5 to TRBJ2-7; D not resolved. The V end was cut by 7 bases, the J end by 2 bases, with 15 bases between. Per germline, CDR1 MNHEY and CDR2 SVGAGI. This CDR3 contains 14 residues.

The chain links TRBV7-8 to TRBJ1-2; TRBD1 matches at 7 bases. With V trimmed by 1 base and J by 11 bases, 10 bases remained unmatched. Germline lookup yields CDR1 SGHVS and CDR2 FQNEAQ. This CDR3 is built from 14 residues. The CDR3 region has the DNA TGTGCCAGCAGCTTAGGGGTAGGGGGCTCAAGTTACACCTTC. Residues: CASSLGVGGSSYTF.

This chain uses TRBV28 with TRBJ1-2, with D perhaps matching TRBD1 (5 bases). The CDR3 is 14 residues long. V was cut by 4 bases and J by 1 base, with 10 bases left in between. Germline V CDR1 and CDR2: MDHEN, SYDVKM. The DNA of the CDR3 is TGTGCCAGCAGTTCAGGCGGGGGTAACTATGGCTACACCTTC. Its translation is CASSSGGGNYGYTF.